Listed below are T cell receptor beta chains from one sample, sequenced in a study of blood T cell repertoires in COVID-19. Data came from immunoSEQ multiplex PCR; TCRdb stores just in-frame clones and leaves some out. The table has approximately 150,000 clones, roughly 89% seen once. The sequenced sample consisted of peripheral blood. The receptors come from a man in his thirties or forties with COVID-19, enrolled during active disease. CDR3s include the opening cysteine and the closing phenylalanine or tryptophan.

J | V | length | CDR3
TRBJ1-1 | TRBV19 | 16 | CASSIDGGATAGTAFF
TRBJ2-5 | TRBV3-1/TRBV3-2 | 13 | CASSQEQLETQYF
TRBJ2-7 | TRBV6-5 | 14 | CASSQGDRVYEQYF
TRBJ2-5 | TRBV18 | 13 | CASSPPAGETQYF
TRBJ2-3 | TRBV4-3 | 16 | CASSQDGSVGRGTQYF
TRBJ2-7 | TRBV5-6 | 17 | CASSDRDRVLSSLEQYF
TRBJ2-7 | TRBV11-3 | 14 | CASSLNTVSYEQYF
TRBJ2-4 | TRBV4-1 | 21 | CASSHRDRGNLPFLAKNIQYF
TRBJ2-3 | TRBV14 | 16 | CASSHRTSGSSDTQYF
TRBJ2-3 | TRBV5-5 | 16 | CASSLPGQGATDTQYF
TRBJ1-5 | TRBV19 | 15 | CASSSLTVTNQPQHF
TRBJ2-6 | TRBV5-5 | 18 | CASSFLPRVSSGANVLTF
TRBJ2-2 | TRBV9 | 12 | CASSVDTGELFF
TRBJ2-7 | TRBV7-2 | 14 | CASSIRTSGSEQYF
TRBJ2-7 | TRBV19 | 14 | CASSWTGGNDEQYF
TRBJ1-5 | TRBV28 | 15 | CASFSAIQFDQPQHF
TRBJ1-1 | TRBV12-3/TRBV12-4 | 12 | CASSPELVEAFF
TRBJ2-3 | TRBV5-8 | 15 | CASSLGQGVTDTQYF
TRBJ1-5 | TRBV5-4 | 15 | CASSLSGQGNQPQHF
TRBJ1-1 | TRBV6-5 | 12 | CASTPGQREAFF
TRBJ1-6 | TRBV28 | 13 | CASRGRLNSPLHF
TRBJ2-2 | TRBV6-4 | 13 | CAIPGRNTGELFF
TRBJ2-5 | TRBV2 | 14 | CASSGLHKQETQYF
TRBJ1-3 | TRBV29-1 | 12 | CSGKTVKNTIYF
TRBJ2-1 | TRBV28 | 15 | CASILSGVSYNEQFF
TRBJ2-5 | TRBV5-5 | 15 | CASSALGVHQETQYF
TRBJ1-6 | TRBV5-6 | 16 | CASSADMASPDSPLHF
TRBJ2-3 | TRBV2 | 14 | CASSGRALTDTQYF
TRBJ2-7 | TRBV13 | 14 | CASNLAGPTYEQYF
TRBJ1-4 | TRBV5-6 | 15 | CASSRSRGLREKLFF
TRBJ1-2 | TRBV6-6 | 15 | CASSYPSGTGYGYTF
TRBJ1-1 | TRBV19 | 14 | CASSILAGSPEAFF
TRBJ2-3 | TRBV5-1 | 16 | CASSLQGSASTDTQYF
TRBJ2-1 | TRBV2 | 14 | CASRSGSSKNEQFF
TRBJ2-7 | TRBV27 | 17 | CASSRGTGGAGVYEQYF
TRBJ1-2 | TRBV5-4 | 16 | CASSSGSQGSMDGYTF
TRBJ1-5 | TRBV19 | 15 | CASSPPDRPNQPQHF
TRBJ1-5 | TRBV4-1 | 15 | CASSPYRGANQPQHF
TRBJ1-5 | TRBV28 | 14 | CASIKQGAGQPQHF
TRBJ2-7 | TRBV24-1 | 13 | CATSDPGIYEQYF
TRBJ2-1 | TRBV29-1 | 15 | CSAPRTGGLDNEQFF
TRBJ2-3 | TRBV6-6 | 15 | CASSYSGRSSDTQYF
TRBJ2-3 | TRBV4-2 | 15 | CASSQEDQGSDTQYF
TRBJ1-1 | TRBV5-1 | 14 | CASRDGTGGTEAFF
TRBJ1-4 | TRBV10-1 | 12 | CASSGRGEKLFF
TRBJ2-7 | TRBV19 | 15 | CASSPAGTSDYEQYF
TRBJ2-7 | TRBV2 | 13 | CASSPDGAYEQYF
TRBJ2-2 | TRBV21-1 | 15 | CASSAGTGWGGELFF
TRBJ2-3 | TRBV24-1 | 16 | CATSDPDRGQGDTQYF
TRBJ2-7 | TRBV9 | 15 | CASSSRGDNNYEQYF